This TCR beta chain was identified in a study of prognosis after radiotherapy for stage I lung cancer. Study at large: Alongside stereotactic body radiotherapy, concurrent therapy was given to no patient.

By share of the sample, this clonotype is medium-sized. Its antigen is currently unknown. The TCR beta CDR3 region was amplified from genomic DNA, with two rounds of multiplex PCR being used for the amplification. Round one of PCR was performed, and it used primers specific to each TRBV and TRBJ gene. TCRdb re-called the multiplex PCR reads through MiXCR, storing one row per CDR3 protein. The sample lists about 17,000 distinct CDR3 sequences, about 15% seen once, with 38% in the top ten. Study-level results: In the expanded TCR clones, tumor specificity was not determined.

The sample was PBMCs, taken before or after stereotactic body radiation therapy (not recorded which). The TCR sequence derives from a donor aged 50 or older with non-small cell lung cancer.

As DNA, the CDR3 is TGTGCCAGCAGCTTAGGGTCGTCTAGCGGGATATACACAGATACGCAGTATTTT. Residues: CASSLGSSSGIYTDTQYF. The V call is TRBV11-3, the J call TRBJ2-3; 9 nucleotides align to TRBD2. J lost 2 bases, V lost 1 base, and 10 bases had no gene match. In germline, CDR1 is SGHNT, CDR2 YENEEA. CDR3 length: 18 residues. The whole variable domain, filled in from reference TRBV11-3 and TRBJ2-3, reads EAGVVQSPRYKIIEKKQPVAFWCNPISGHNTLYWYLQNLGQGPELLIRYENEEAVDDSQLPKDRFSAERLKGVDSTLKIQPAELGDSAVYLCASSLGSSSGIYTDTQYFGPGTRLTVL.